The rows below give T cell receptor beta chains drawn from one sample of a study of blood T cell repertoires in COVID-19. Produced via immunoSEQ multiplex PCR; TCRdb's table is partial and in-frame only. The sample lists about 230,000 clones, roughly 80% occurring once. The specimen was peripheral blood. Source of these receptors: a woman between 65 and 79 years old with active or convalescent COVID-19. Each CDR3 is given with its conserved first and last residue. The D gene is left open where the match is weak. Rows give clone size only sometimes, using once, few, many, or a class for an expanded clone.

CDR3,DNA,J,D,V,size
CASSAGRFYGYTF,TGTGCCAGCAGCGCGGGACGGTTCTATGGCTACACCTTC,TRBJ1-2,NA,TRBV7-2,NA
CASSLGPLYQETQYF,TGTGCCAGCAGCCTAGGTCCGTTGTACCAAGAGACCCAGTACTTC,TRBJ2-5,NA,TRBV11-2,NA
CASSKPTGQGRVKLFF,TGTGCCAGCTCTAAACCCACGGGACAGGGACGCGTAAAACTGTTTTTT,TRBJ1-4,TRBD1,TRBV28,NA
CASSYYSGGGYNEQFF,TGTGCCAGCAGTTACTATAGCGGGGGAGGCTACAATGAGCAGTTCTTC,TRBJ2-1,TRBD2,TRBV6-2/TRBV6-3,NA
CASSQTGNQPQHF,TGTGCCAGCAGCCAAACAGGCAATCAGCCCCAGCATTTT,TRBJ1-5,NA,TRBV7-9,NA
CASSPRTGSTDTQYF,TGCGCCAGCAGCCCCAGGACAGGGAGCACAGATACGCAGTATTTT,TRBJ2-3,TRBD1,TRBV5-1,NA
CASSLSTAYNEQFF,TGTGCCAGCAGCTTGAGCACCGCCTACAATGAGCAGTTCTTC,TRBJ2-1,NA,TRBV5-4,NA
CASTTPGQPQHF,TGTGCCAGCACCACCCCAGGGCAGCCCCAGCATTTT,TRBJ1-5,NA,TRBV7-2,few
CAWSIAGASTDTQYF,TGTGCCTGGAGTATAGCGGGAGCTAGCACAGATACGCAGTATTTT,TRBJ2-3,TRBD2,TRBV30,NA
CASSQDAAHRAGELFF,TGTGCCAGCAGCCAAGATGCCGCCCACCGGGCCGGGGAGCTGTTTTTT,TRBJ2-2,NA,TRBV4-2,few
CASSLDLSSYNEQFF,TGTGCCAGCAGCTTAGACCTCAGCTCCTACAATGAGCAGTTCTTC,TRBJ2-1,NA,TRBV11-2,NA
CASSLYSGGGLYNEQFF,TGTGCCAGCAGTTTATACAGTGGCGGGGGGCTTTACAATGAGCAGTTCTTC,TRBJ2-1,TRBD2,TRBV27,NA
CAWRPRGRIRNEQFF,TGTGCCTGGAGACCCAGGGGTAGAATTAGGAATGAGCAGTTCTTC,TRBJ2-1,NA,TRBV30,NA
CASSRRENTEAFF,TGTGCCAGCAGTCGACGGGAGAACACTGAAGCTTTCTTT,TRBJ1-1,NA,TRBV6-4,NA
CASKGGRYTGELFF,TGTGCCAGCAAGGGGGGGCGGTACACCGGGGAGCTGTTTTTT,TRBJ2-2,NA,TRBV6-5,few
CASSQDIVGVPGKPQHF,TGCGCCAGCAGCCAAGATATCGTCGGGGTACCGGGGAAGCCCCAGCATTTT,TRBJ1-5,NA,TRBV4-3,NA